A single sample gave rise to the 3 T cell receptor beta chains below, sequenced in a study of identical twins. Using its own MiXCR run on the 5' RACE reads, TCRdb lists one record per CDR3 protein. In the table there are hundreds of thousands of distinct CDR3 sequences, roughly 12% of which are singletons. This sample was also put to use in a study of yellow fever vaccine responses in identical twins.

Sequencing was performed on PBMCs. All receptors come from a woman aged 18-35 years in good health.

This clonotype has only a few counts. The chain is built from TRBV2 and TRBJ2-3, with a weak D call TRBD1 (5 bases). V was shortened by 1 base and J by 2 bases, with 16 bases between the two germline ends. In germline, CDR1 is SNHLY, CDR2 FYNNEI. This CDR3 comprises 17 residues. The CDR3 coding sequence is TGTGCCAGCAGTGAAGGACAGACCGAACCTCTCACAGATACGCAGTATTTT. Translation gives CASSEGQTEPLTDTQYF.

The rearrangement uses TRBV28 and TRBJ1-1; tentative D call: TRBD1 (6 bases). CDR1 and CDR2 from the germline V gene are MDHEN and SYDVKM. Trimming shortened V by 9 bases and J by 6 bases, and 14 bases separated the two germline ends. CDR3 length: 12 amino acids. CDR3 protein: CASTKGGPEAFF. CDR3 sequence (DNA): TGTGCCAGTACGAAGGGGGGTCCTGAAGCTTTCTTT.

The table lists this clonotype with many counts. This chain uses TRBV5-6 with TRBJ2-7; 10 positions agree with TRBD2. The CDR3 is 14 residues long. In germline, CDR1 is SGHDT, CDR2 YYEEEE. J gave up 7 bases and V 4 bases, and 8 bases lay outside the gene matches. CDR3 residues: CASSPPGLAFEQYF. The CDR3 coding sequence is TGTGCCAGCAGCCCTCCGGGACTAGCGTTTGAGCAGTACTTC.